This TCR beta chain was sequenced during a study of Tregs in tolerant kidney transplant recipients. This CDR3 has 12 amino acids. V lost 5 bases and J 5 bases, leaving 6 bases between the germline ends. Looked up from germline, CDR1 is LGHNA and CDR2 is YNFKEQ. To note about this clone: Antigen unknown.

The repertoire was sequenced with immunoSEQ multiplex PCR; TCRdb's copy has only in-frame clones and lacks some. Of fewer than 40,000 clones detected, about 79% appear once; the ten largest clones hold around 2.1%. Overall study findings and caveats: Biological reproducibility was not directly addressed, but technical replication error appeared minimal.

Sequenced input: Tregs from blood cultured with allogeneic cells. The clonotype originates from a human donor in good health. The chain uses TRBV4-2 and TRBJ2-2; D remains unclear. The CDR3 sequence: CASSSDTGELFF. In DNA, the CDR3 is TGTGCCAGCAGCTCCGATACCGGGGAGCTGTTTTTT.